A single sample is the source of the 32 T cell receptor beta chains below, sequenced in a study of T cell responses to AZD1222 COVID-19 vaccine. Produced via immunoSEQ multiplex PCR; TCRdb's table is partial and in-frame only. The table lists about 150,000 clones, approximately 90% of them singletons. The material sequenced was peripheral blood, taken 28 days after the second AZD1222 dose. These receptor sequences come from an adult who received the AZD1222 COVID-19 vaccine.

The chain carries TRBV7-9 and TRBJ1-6; D is perhaps TRBD1 (5 bases). The length of the CDR3 is 13 residues. CDR1 SEHNR and CDR2 FQNEAQ come from the germline V gene (reference sequence). The V and J ends lost 11 bases and 7 bases respectively, with 15 bases between them. CDR3 nucleotide sequence: TGTGCCGCCACTGGAGGGGAGAATTCACCCCTCCACTTT. This translates into CAATGGENSPLHF. Filled out from reference TRBV7-9 and TRBJ1-6, the complete variable domain reads DTGVSQNPRHKITKRGQNVTFRCDPISEHNRLYWYRQTLGQGPEFLTYFQNEAQLEKSRLLSDRFSAERPKGSFSTLEIQRTEQGDSAMYLCAATGGENSPLHFGNGTRLTVT.

The V call is TRBV9, the J call TRBJ1-4; D unclear. Germline CDR1 and CDR2: SGDLS and YYNGEE. This CDR3 has 13 residues. V was trimmed by 0 bases and J by 5 bases, leaving 5 bases between them. The CDR3 nucleotides are TGTGCCAGCAGCGTAGGCGGGAATGAAAAACTGTTTTTT. As protein: CASSVGGNEKLFF.

The chain links TRBV3-1 (or the pseudogene TRBV3-2) to TRBJ1-6, with TRBD1 identical over 9 bases. Germline CDR1 and CDR2: LGHDT and YNNKEL (reference sequence). V lost 3 bases and J lost 7; bases outside the gene matches: 4. The CDR3 consists of 15 residues. The CDR3 DNA follows: TGTGCCAGCAGCCAGGGACAGGGTGTCAATTCACCCCTCCACTTT. It codes for CASSQGQGVNSPLHF.

The chain uses TRBV7-8 and TRBJ1-5, with D possibly being TRBD1 (5 bases). Germline V gene data show CDR1 as SGHVS and CDR2 as FQNEAQ. V was cut by 0 bases and J by 4 bases, with 10 bases left in between. The CDR3 is made up of 15 amino acids. This CDR3 is CASSLAGTVNQPQHF. The CDR3 DNA is TGTGCCAGCAGCTTAGCAGGGACGGTGAATCAGCCCCAGCATTTT.

This clone was detected only once. This rearrangement joins TRBV13 to TRBJ2-1; D perhaps matches TRBD1 (6 bases). The CDR3 sequence is 15 residues long. Trimming took off 0 bases at V and 1 base at J, with 7 bases between the two ends. From germline, CDR1 is PRHDT and CDR2 FYEKMQ (reference sequence). The DNA of the CDR3 is TGTGCCAGCAGCTTAGGCAGGGGATCCTACAATGAGCAGTTCTTC. Its protein is CASSLGRGSYNEQFF.

The chain recombines TRBV5-6 with TRBJ1-2; TRBD1 agrees at 9 bases. CDR1 and CDR2 (germline): SGHDT, YYEEEE. There are 17 residues in the CDR3. The V segment lost 5 bases and the J segment 5 bases; nucleotides outside the gene matches: 16. The CDR3 loop is CASSETRPGTGKYGYTF. The CDR3 nucleotides read TGTGCCAGCAGTGAAACACGTCCCGGGACAGGGAAATATGGCTACACCTTC.

The chain couples TRBV18 to TRBJ2-7; 8 nucleotides line up with TRBD1. V lost 8 bases, J lost 4 bases, and 4 bases stayed unmatched. CDR3 length: 12 amino acids. Germline CDR1 is KGHSH and CDR2 is LQKENI. The CDR3 coding sequence is TGTGCCAGCACCACAGGGGGGTACGAGCAGTACTTC. Translation: CASTTGGYEQYF.

The chain has TRBV29-1 and TRBJ1-1; D possibly corresponds to TRBD1 (5 bases). Germline CDR1 SQVTM, CDR2 ANQGSEA. With 6 bases removed from V and 5 bases from J, the gap between germline ends came to 19 bases. The CDR3 covers 14 residues. The CDR3 protein is CSVPGAHVGTEAFF. The CDR3 DNA follows: TGCAGCGTACCCGGGGCTCATGTGGGGACTGAAGCTTTCTTT.

V and J are TRBV5-6 and TRBJ2-5; 7 positions match TRBD1. The length of the CDR3 is 15 residues. Germline CDR1 SGHDT, CDR2 YYEEEE. V lost 1 base and J lost 5; bases outside the gene matches: 8. The CDR3, as DNA: TGTGCCAGCAGCTTGACCCCGACAGGGCTGGAGACCCAGTACTTC. This encodes CASSLTPTGLETQYF.

This sequence joins TRBV7-2 and TRBJ2-7, with 7 bases fitting TRBD1. Germline V lookup: CDR1 SGHTA, CDR2 FQGNSA. This CDR3 is built from 15 residues. V lost 5 bases, J lost 4 bases, and 11 bases stayed unmatched. CDR3 in DNA: TGTGCCAGCAGCCCCCCGGGACAGTCTGTTTACGAGCAGTACTTC. Residues: CASSPPGQSVYEQYF.

In its sample, this clone was seen once. The rearrangement uses TRBV11-2 and TRBJ2-5; 9 positions match TRBD1. Germline CDR1 and CDR2: SGHAT and FQNNGV. The CDR3 spans 15 residues. Germline trimming cut 5 bases from V and 5 bases from J; bases unmatched to any gene: 9. CDR3 bases: TGTGCCAGCAGCAACCGACAGGGGGGATGGGAGACCCAGTACTTC. As protein: CASSNRQGGWETQYF.

This clone was seen only a few times. The rearrangement joins TRBV19 to TRBJ1-2; possible D gene TRBD1, 6 bases. Germline assignment: CDR1 LNHDA and CDR2 SQIVND (reference sequence). The V and J ends lost 5 bases and 5 bases respectively, with 24 bases between them. The CDR3 extends over 17 amino acids. The CDR3 loop is CASSSKGGFFPPYGYTF. The CDR3, as DNA: TGTGCCAGTAGTTCCAAGGGGGGCTTTTTTCCTCCTTATGGCTACACCTTC.

This clone was seen a single time. The chain combines TRBV7-9 with TRBJ1-2; TRBD1 matches at 8 bases. Germline V gene data show CDR1 as SEHNR and CDR2 as FQNEAQ (reference sequence). Losses at the gene ends were 2 bases for V and 3 bases for J; bases not matched to a gene: 8. The CDR3 sequence is 16 residues long. In nucleotides, the CDR3 is TGTGCCAGCAGCTTAATTCCCAGGGGGCGCGACTATGGCTACACCTTC. This translates into CASSLIPRGRDYGYTF.

The sample holds one count of this clone. The chain couples TRBV5-1 to TRBJ2-1, with TRBD2 as a possible D gene (6 bases). The germline V and J ends were trimmed by 4 bases and 6 bases, with 17 bases remaining between them. Germline loops: CDR1 SGHRS, CDR2 YFSETQ. The CDR3 spans 15 residues. The CDR3 DNA is TGCGCCAGCAGCCAATCTCGTCTAGCGCCCAATGAGCAGTTCTTC. Amino acids: CASSQSRLAPNEQFF. Together with reference TRBV5-1 and TRBJ2-1, the CDR3 gives the full variable domain: KAGVTQTPRYLIKTRGQQVTLSCSPISGHRSVSWYQQTPGQGLQFLFEYFSETQRNKGNFPGRFSGRQFSNSRSEMNVSTLELGDSALYLCASSQSRLAPNEQFFGPGTRLTVL.

This chain uses TRBV18 with TRBJ1-1, with D possibly matching TRBD1 (5 bases). Trimming took off 1 base at V and 0 bases at J, with 9 bases between the two ends. The CDR3 has 15 residues. The germline CDR1 and CDR2 sequences are KGHSH and LQKENI. CDR3 residues: CASSPLKGLNTEAFF. The DNA for the CDR3 is TGTGCCAGCTCACCACTTAAGGGACTGAACACTGAAGCTTTCTTT.

CDR3 bases: TGTGCCAGCACCCCCGGACGTGGCTACACCTTC. This translates into CASTPGRGYTF. V usage is TRBV6-6 and J usage is TRBJ1-2; D unclear. The CDR3 spans 11 residues. Trimming stripped 7 bases from V and 7 bases from J, with 10 bases between. The V gene's germline CDR1 is MNHNY and CDR2 SVGAGI (reference sequence).

The chain couples TRBV19 to TRBJ2-5; 9 bases fit TRBD2. In germline, CDR1 is LNHDA, CDR2 SQIVND (reference sequence). The CDR3 has 15 residues. V shed 3 bases and J 4 bases; nucleotides not matched to a gene: 6. CDR3 in amino acids: CASSMGFSGRETQYF. CDR3 in DNA: TGTGCCAGTAGTATGGGCTTTAGCGGGAGAGAGACCCAGTACTTC. Filled out from reference TRBV19 and TRBJ2-5, the complete variable domain reads DGGITQSPKYLFRKEGQNVTLSCEQNLNHDAMYWYRQDPGQGLRLIYYSQIVNDFQKGDIAEGYSVSREKKESFPLTVTSAQKNPTAFYLCASSMGFSGRETQYFGPGTRLLVL.

The V call is TRBV7-2, the J call TRBJ2-2; D remains unclear. The V gene's germline CDR1 is SGHTA and CDR2 FQGNSA. The CDR3 totals 16 residues. Trimming pared 4 bases from V and 6 bases from J, leaving 18 bases between. This CDR3 is CASSSRSGPHPGELFF. The CDR3 DNA reads TGTGCCAGCAGCTCAAGATCGGGCCCGCACCCCGGGGAGCTGTTTTTT.

This chain uses TRBV27 with TRBJ1-1; D is undetermined. Per germline, CDR1 MNHEY and CDR2 SMNVEV (reference sequence). This CDR3 comprises 15 residues. Deletions cut 0 bases from V and 5 bases from J, with 13 bases between. CDR3 amino acids: CASSLSEGLGTEAFF. In nucleotides, the CDR3 is TGTGCCAGCAGTTTATCGGAAGGGTTGGGGACTGAAGCTTTCTTT.

For the CDR3, the DNA is TGTGCCAGCAGCAACAGGACAGGGGGGAATTCACCCCTCCACTTT. Translated: CASSNRTGGNSPLHF. This chain connects TRBV7-9 to TRBJ1-6; the match to TRBD1 covers 10 bases. This CDR3 spans 15 amino acids. The germline V gene has CDR1 SEHNR and CDR2 FQNEAQ (reference sequence). V trimming: 5 bases; J trimming: 7 bases; junction bases outside the gene matches: 5.

The chain is built from TRBV9 and TRBJ2-6; D uncertain. Trimming pared 2 bases from V and 0 bases from J, leaving 9 bases between. CDR1 SGDLS and CDR2 YYNGEE come from the germline V gene. The CDR3 runs to 16 residues. The CDR3 loop reads CASSVSIGSGANVLTF. The DNA of the CDR3 is TGTGCCAGCAGCGTTTCTATCGGCTCTGGGGCCAACGTCCTGACTTTC.

The gene calls are TRBV21-1 and TRBJ2-1. TRBV21-1 counts as a pseudogene. The CDR3 runs to 15 residues. CDR3 region: CASIPGGEILNEQFF. The CDR3, as DNA: TGTGCCAGCATTCCAGGGGGGGAGATACTCAATGAGCAGTTCTTC.

The chain combines TRBV7-3 with TRBJ1-6; tentative D call: TRBD1 (5 bases). The germline gives CDR1 SGHTA, CDR2 FQGTGA. The V gene lost 1 base and the J gene lost 10 bases, with 14 bases spanning the gap. This CDR3 contains 15 residues. Written as DNA, the CDR3 is TGTGCCAGCAGCTTAAACGGGCAGGGTGGATCACCCCTCCACTTT. Protein sequence: CASSLNGQGGSPLHF. Together with reference TRBV7-3 and TRBJ1-6, the CDR3 gives the full variable domain: GAGVSQTPSNKVTEKGKYVELRCDPISGHTALYWYRQSLGQGPEFLIYFQGTGAADDSGLPNDRFFAVRPEGSVSTLKIQRTERGDSAVYLCASSLNGQGGSPLHFGNGTRLTVT.

The chain joins TRBV27 to TRBJ2-7; 12 bases are a match to TRBD2. The CDR3 contains 15 residues. The germline gives CDR1 MNHEY, CDR2 SMNVEV (reference sequence). The trim removed 5 bases at V and 7 bases at J, leaving 9 bases unmatched. CDR3 sequence reads: CASSPRLAGESEQYF. In DNA form, the CDR3 reads TGTGCCAGCAGTCCGCGACTAGCGGGAGAAAGTGAGCAGTACTTC.

V usage is TRBV27 and J usage is TRBJ2-7; the match to TRBD2 covers 7 bases. With 5 bases clipped from V and 4 bases from J, the junction kept 8 bases outside the gene matches. This CDR3 contains 14 residues. Germline CDR1 is MNHEY and CDR2 is SMNVEV (reference sequence). CDR3 sequence reads: CASSPIAGSYEQYF. DNA for the CDR3: TGTGCCAGCAGTCCAATAGCGGGTTCTTACGAGCAGTACTTC.

The chain links TRBV19 to TRBJ1-1; D unresolved. CDR1 and CDR2 (germline): LNHDA, SQIVND (reference sequence). Trimming left V 10 bases short and J 5 bases short, with 17 bases between. The CDR3 spans 13 residues. The CDR3 here is CATATGLKTEAFF. The CDR3 bases are TGTGCCACGGCGACTGGTCTCAAGACTGAAGCTTTCTTT.

The chain couples TRBV9 to TRBJ2-7, with TRBD2 identical over 11 bases. CDR1 and CDR2 from the germline V gene are SGDLS and YYNGEE. The CDR3 length is 15 residues. V lost 4 bases to trimming and J lost 3 bases; unmatched junction nucleotides: 6. The DNA of the CDR3 is TGTGCCAGCAGCACAGGGACTAGCGGAAGCTACGAGCAGTACTTC. Translated: CASSTGTSGSYEQYF.

In its sample, this clone was seen a few times. The chain has TRBV7-2 and TRBJ2-7, with a weak D call TRBD1 (6 bases). The germline gives CDR1 SGHTA, CDR2 FQGNSA. Trimming left V 5 bases short and J 7 bases short, with 18 bases between. The CDR3 is 14 residues long. DNA for the CDR3: TGTGCCAGCAGCACACCAACCCAGGGGTTAGAGCAGTACTTC. Translated: CASSTPTQGLEQYF.

The chain recombines TRBV19 with TRBJ2-7; perhaps TRBD2 as D (7 bases). The germline gives CDR1 LNHDA, CDR2 SQIVND (reference sequence). The ends were cut back, 3 bases at V and 3 bases at J, with 12 bases in the middle. This CDR3 has 14 residues. CDR3 sequence reads: CASSMGGADYEQYF. In nucleotides, the CDR3 is TGTGCCAGTAGTATGGGGGGGGCTGACTACGAGCAGTACTTC.

The V and J genes are TRBV6-5 and TRBJ2-6; 10 bases align to TRBD1. Trimming took 2 bases from V and 10 from J; bases not matched to a gene: 2. CDR1 is MNHEY, CDR2 SVGAGI, per germline. The CDR3 totals 14 residues. The CDR3 sequence is CASSYLDRGNVLTF. In nucleotides, the CDR3 is TGTGCCAGCAGTTACCTGGACAGGGGGAACGTCCTGACTTTC.

This clone was found once. This rearrangement joins TRBV6-2 or TRBV6-3 to TRBJ2-7; weak D call: TRBD1 (6 bases). Germline CDR1 reads MNHEY; CDR2 reads SVGEGT. V gave up 1 base and J gave up 6 bases, with 16 bases separating them. This CDR3 comprises 15 residues. In DNA, the CDR3 is TGTGCCAGCAGTTACTTCGGGACACCTCCCTCCGAGCAGTACTTC. This gives the protein CASSYFGTPPSEQYF.

This chain links TRBV20-1 with TRBJ2-5; D not resolved. V was shortened by 3 bases and J by 2 bases, with 10 bases between the two germline ends. The CDR3 has 13 amino acids. The germline V gene encodes CDR1 DFQATT and CDR2 SNEGSKA (reference sequence). CDR3 DNA: TGCAGTGCTAGTAACTCTAGACAAGAGACCCAGTACTTC. Amino acids: CSASNSRQETQYF.